The present T cell receptor beta chain was sequenced within a study of shared clonotypes between healthy human individuals (dated by TCRdb to between 2020 and 2021). Notes on the research overall: The cohort comprised a couple of women and a few men aged 18 to 49 years. Per donor, three plates each were used for CD4 naive and CD4 memory, two for CD8 naive, and one for CD8 memory. Different laboratories and diverse techniques were used to prepare libraries and sequence TCR repertoires, to increase sequencing depth and limit assay-specific biases. Blood TCR repertoires of five healthy adults were deeply sequenced to estimate repertoire size and the extent of clonotype sharing between individuals. Each donor's leukapheresis produced roughly between about 0.8 and 8.9 billion PBMCs. What the authors observed across the whole study: Only blood was sampled, and tissue TCR repertoires likely differ from those in blood. Rarefaction of sorted-subset datasets indicated incomplete sequencing despite the large sequencing depth. Higher generation probabilities were observed for clonotypes shared by all four sorted-subset donors than for non-shared clonotypes. Because the study included a small number of donors, the genetic and exposure-history diversity represented was limited. Across a few donors, roughly 5.1% of naive CD4, approximately 3.6% of naive CD8, approximately 2.5% of memory CD4, and around 0.4% of memory CD8 clonotypes were shared. Pairwise subsampling led to the expectation that sequencing depth would affect the degree of clonotype sharing among donors. Estimated clonotype richness was generally larger for naive than for memory subsets.

Regarding this clone: The antigen it recognizes is unknown. Base-call qualities are not available, and no considerably larger clone is one nucleotide away.

Donors were healthy HIV-negative adults with no recently reported acute infections or vaccinations. All donors were Caucasian adults living in Nashville, Tennessee, USA. CD4+ T cells were enriched by magnetic negative selection, after which naive cells were positively selected on CD45RA and the negative fraction was taken as the memory subset. Blood was collected by leukapheresis, and PBMCs were isolated by Ficoll-Histopaque density gradient centrifugation and then cryopreserved in liquid nitrogen vapor phase. Analytical flow cytometry was used to check the purity and quantity of every magnetically sorted T cell population. From each sorted fraction, genomic DNA was isolated and quantified by UV absorbance on a Nanodrop 2000c. Using the deep immunoSEQ assay, TCR CDR3 regions were amplified from genomic DNA by multiplex PCR. Genomic DNA extracted from each cell subset was distributed evenly over all wells of several immunoSEQ 96-well plates, and each plate served as one replicate. Each replicate PCR for sorted subsets received approximately 220 ng genomic DNA, equal to roughly 30,000 T cell genomes. Purified libraries were quantified with a Qubit 3.0 fluorometer, sized on a Bioanalyzer 2100, and re-quantified with the KAPA Library Quantification kit. A separate single-read 150-cycle Illumina NextSeq 550 flow cell was used to sequence each immunoSEQ 96-well plate. The study's own analysis went as follows. The immunoSEQ output contained only junctional sequences without quality scores, so filtering could not match that applied to full-length reads. Sequences were annotated with PyIR, a Python wrapper for IgBLAST v1.9, using IMGT germline references to assign V/J genes and CDR3. Reads were filtered out if the reads had weak V/J assignments (E-value above 1e-6), no CDR3, stop codons, out-of-frame junctions, or ambiguous translated residues. A V3J clonotype was defined by an identical inferred V gene, J gene, and CDR3 amino acid sequence. The percentage overlap between two repertoires was calculated by dividing the number of shared unique clonotypes by the size of the smaller repertoire. RTK rarefaction, the Chao1 estimator, and Recon v2.1 estimates of unobserved clonotypes were used to assess repertoire richness. Generation probabilities for all TCRbeta clonotypes obtained by the gDNA method from a handful of donors were computed using OLGA. TCRdb limited this immuneACCESS table to in-frame rearrangements with V and J called. A share of clones is missing; checked studies link under half to unresolved V genes, and the rest is unexplained. The D gene and trimming were derived from the DNA, and the V and J assignments and clone size from that table. The sample table holds 150,000 to 200,000 clones, of which 90% to 95% were seen once. Together, the top ten hold around 0.067% of the sample.

Sequencing was carried out using naive CD4+ T cells sorted from blood. The intended sense of this specimen's cell subset or site label: CD45RA+ positively selected. This TCR was recovered from a woman in her thirties in good health.

The sequenced DNA: TGCGCCAGCAGGACCCGGGACAGTTATTACTACGAGCAGTACTTC. The resulting protein is CASRTRDSYYYEQYF. Recombination linked TRBV5-1 to TRBJ2-7; TRBD1 aligns with 7 central bases. Germline trimming: 5 bases from V, 3 bases from J; junction bases outside gene matches: 11. Spanning cysteine to phenylalanine, the CDR3 consists of 15 amino acids. Only CDR3 DNA remains: 45 bases, in frame from the first base. CDR1 and CDR2 (SGHRS, YFSETQ) derive from the germline V gene.